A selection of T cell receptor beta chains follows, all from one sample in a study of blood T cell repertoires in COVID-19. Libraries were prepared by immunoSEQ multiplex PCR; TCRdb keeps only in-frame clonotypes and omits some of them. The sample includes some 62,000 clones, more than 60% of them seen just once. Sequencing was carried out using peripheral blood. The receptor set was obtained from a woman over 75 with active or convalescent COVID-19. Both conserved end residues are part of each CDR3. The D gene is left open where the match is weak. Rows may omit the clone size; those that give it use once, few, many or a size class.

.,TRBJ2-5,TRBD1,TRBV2,TGTGCCAGCATAGGGACAGGGGGATACCAAGAGACCCAGTACTTC,CASIGTGGYQETQYF
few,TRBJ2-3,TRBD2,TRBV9,TGTGCCAGCAGCGTTAGCGGGGGGCGGGGAGATACGCAGTATTTT,CASSVSGGRGDTQYF
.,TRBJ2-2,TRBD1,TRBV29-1,TGCAGCGTTGTGACAGGGGGCCCCGGGGAGCTGTTTTTT,CSVVTGGPGELFF
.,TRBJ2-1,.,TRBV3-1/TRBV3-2,TGTGCCAGCAGCCCCACAGGTTATGAGCAGTTCTTC,CASSPTGYEQFF
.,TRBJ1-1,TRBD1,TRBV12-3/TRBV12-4,TGTGCCAGCAGTTTCCAAGGGACAGGGTCAGCTTTCTTT,CASSFQGTGSAFF
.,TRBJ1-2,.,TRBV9,TGTGCCAGCAGCGGCCTGACAGCTAACTATGGCTACACCTTC,CASSGLTANYGYTF
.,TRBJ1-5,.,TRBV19,TGTGCCAGTAGTAACAAGGGGCGTCAGCCCCAGCATTTT,CASSNKGRQPQHF
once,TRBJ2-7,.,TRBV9,TGTGCCAGCAGCCCCGCAGGGGCCTCCTACGAGCAGTACTTC,CASSPAGASYEQYF
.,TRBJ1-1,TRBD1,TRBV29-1,TGCAGCGCCAGGACAGGGTTCGGGACTGAAGCTTTCTTT,CSARTGFGTEAFF
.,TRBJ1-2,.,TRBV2,TGTGCCAGCTTCCTGGGAGGGCGGGACCCCACCTTC,CASFLGGRDPTF
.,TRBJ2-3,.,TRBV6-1,TGTGCCAGCAGTGAGGCCCTGAGGGGGGGAGCAGATACGCAGTATTTT,CASSEALRGGADTQYF
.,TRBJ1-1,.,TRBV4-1,TGCGCCAGCAGCGTGGCCGAGAACACTGAAGCTTTCTTT,CASSVAENTEAFF
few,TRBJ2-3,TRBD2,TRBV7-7,TGTGCTAGCAGCTTAACCGGGACTAGCTACCAACCCGATACGCAGTATTTT,CASSLTGTSYQPDTQYF
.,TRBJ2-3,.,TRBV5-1,TGCGCCAGCAGCTTTTCGGACTCCCTCTTAGATACGCAGTATTTT,CASSFSDSLLDTQYF
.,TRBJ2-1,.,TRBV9,TGTGCCAGCAGCGTAGCTCTCGGGACTGGGGGCAATGAGCAGTTCTTC,CASSVALGTGGNEQFF
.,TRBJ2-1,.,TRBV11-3,TGTGCCAGCAGCTTGCGGGATGGGCAGTTCTTC,CASSLRDGQFF
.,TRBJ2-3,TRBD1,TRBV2,TGTGCCAGCACCGCGACAGGGGTCCCCCCAGATACGCAGTATTTT,CASTATGVPPDTQYF
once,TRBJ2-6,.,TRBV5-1,TGCGCCAGCAGCTTACTCCTCACTGGGGCCAACGTCCTGACTTTC,CASSLLLTGANVLTF
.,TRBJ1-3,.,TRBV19,TGTGCCAGTAGTTATGGGGGCTCAGCTGGAAACACCATATATTTT,CASSYGGSAGNTIYF
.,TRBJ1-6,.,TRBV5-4,TGTGCCAGCAGCATGGGTGGCCCGGGACAATTCCACTTT,CASSMGGPGQFHF
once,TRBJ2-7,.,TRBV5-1,TGCGCCAGCAGCTTGGGGCTTTCGGGGGAGCAGTACTTC,CASSLGLSGEQYF
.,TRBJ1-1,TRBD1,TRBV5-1,TGCGCCAGCAGCTTGGGGACAGGCGGGAACACTGAAGCTTTCTTT,CASSLGTGGNTEAFF
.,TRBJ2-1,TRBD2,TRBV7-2,TGTGCCAGCAGCTTAGCGTTTGAACTAGCGGGGAAGGATGAGCAGTTCTTC,CASSLAFELAGKDEQFF
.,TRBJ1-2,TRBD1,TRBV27,TGTGCCAGCGCACCGGGACAGGGGAGGGGATATGGCTACACCTTC,CASAPGQGRGYGYTF
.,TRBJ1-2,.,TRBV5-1,TGCGCCAGCAGCGAACAGGGTGGAGTATTTGGCTACACCTTC,CASSEQGGVFGYTF
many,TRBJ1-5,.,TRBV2,TGTGCCAGCGGACTGGGGGGGCGAGATCAGCCCCAGCATTTT,CASGLGGRDQPQHF
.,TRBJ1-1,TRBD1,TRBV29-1,TGCAGCGCCCAGGGGGCGCAAAGTTCCTGGAACACTGAAGCTTTCTTT,CSAQGAQSSWNTEAFF
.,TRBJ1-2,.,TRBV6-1,TGTGCCAGCAGTGAAGAGGTGAGGGCCTCGGCTAAGGGCTACACCTTC,CASSEEVRASAKGYTF
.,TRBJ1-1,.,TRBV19,TGTGCCAGTAGTGCAGGGGAGAACACTGAAGCTTTCTTT,CASSAGENTEAFF
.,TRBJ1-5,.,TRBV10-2,TGCGCCAGCAGGGAGGCGCTCCTGCAGCCCCAGCATTTT,CASREALLQPQHF
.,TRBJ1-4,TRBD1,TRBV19,TGTGCCAGTAGTAAAGGGACAGAAGCAACTAATGAAAAACTGTTTTTT,CASSKGTEATNEKLFF
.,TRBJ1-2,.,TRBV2,TGTGCCAGCAGCGCGTCTATGAGCTACACCTTC,CASSASMSYTF
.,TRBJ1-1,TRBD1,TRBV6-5,TGTGCCAGCAGTAGAAGTACAGGGGTGGGAACTGAAGCTTTCTTT,CASSRSTGVGTEAFF
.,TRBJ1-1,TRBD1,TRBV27,TGTGCCAGCAGTTCCCTCTTGGACAGGGCTGAAGCTTTCTTT,CASSSLLDRAEAFF
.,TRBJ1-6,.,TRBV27,TGTGCCAGCAGCGTGGAGGGCACCTATAATTCACCCCTCCACTTT,CASSVEGTYNSPLHF
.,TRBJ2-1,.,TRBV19,TGTGCCAGTAGTATCCCGACAGCCGGTGAGCAGTTCTTC,CASSIPTAGEQFF
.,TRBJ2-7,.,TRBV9,TGTGCCAGCAGCGCTAGCGGGACAGGTCCCACTGAGCAGTACTTC,CASSASGTGPTEQYF
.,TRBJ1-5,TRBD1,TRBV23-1,TGCGCCAGCAGTCCCCGACAGGGTCTAACGCCCCAGCATTTT,CASSPRQGLTPQHF